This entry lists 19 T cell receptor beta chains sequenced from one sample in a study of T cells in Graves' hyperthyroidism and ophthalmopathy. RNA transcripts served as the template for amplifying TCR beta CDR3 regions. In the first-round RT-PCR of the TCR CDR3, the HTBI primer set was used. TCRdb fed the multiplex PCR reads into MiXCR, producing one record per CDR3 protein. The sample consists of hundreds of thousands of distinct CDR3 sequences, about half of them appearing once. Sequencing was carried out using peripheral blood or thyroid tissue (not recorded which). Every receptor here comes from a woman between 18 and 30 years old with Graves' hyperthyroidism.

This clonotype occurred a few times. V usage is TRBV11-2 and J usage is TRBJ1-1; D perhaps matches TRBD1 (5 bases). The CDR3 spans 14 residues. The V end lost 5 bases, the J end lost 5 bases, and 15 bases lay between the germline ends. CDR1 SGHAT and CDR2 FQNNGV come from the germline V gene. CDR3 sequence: CASSGNTGLTEAFF. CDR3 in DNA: TGTGCCAGCAGCGGGAACACAGGTTTGACTGAAGCTTTCTTT. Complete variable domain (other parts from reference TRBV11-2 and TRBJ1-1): EAGVAQSPRYKIIEKRQSVAFWCNPISGHATLYWYQQILGQGPKLLIQFQNNGVVDDSQLPKDRFSAERLKGVDSTLKIQPAKLEDSAVYLCASSGNTGLTEAFFGQGTRLTVV.

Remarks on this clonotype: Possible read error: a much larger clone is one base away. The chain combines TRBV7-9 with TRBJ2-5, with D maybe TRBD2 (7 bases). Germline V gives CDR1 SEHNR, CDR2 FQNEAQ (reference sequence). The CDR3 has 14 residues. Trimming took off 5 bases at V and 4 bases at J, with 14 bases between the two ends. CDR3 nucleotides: TGTGCCAGCAGCAGGGAGGGGGTCCCAGAGACCCAGTACTTC. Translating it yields CASSREGVPETQYF. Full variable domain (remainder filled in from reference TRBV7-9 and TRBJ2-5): DTGVSQNPRHKITKRGQNVTFRCDPISEHNRLYWYRQTLGQGPEFLTYFQNEAQLEKSRLLSDRFSAERPKGSFSTLEIQRTEQGDSAMYLCASSREGVPETQYFGPGTRLLVL.

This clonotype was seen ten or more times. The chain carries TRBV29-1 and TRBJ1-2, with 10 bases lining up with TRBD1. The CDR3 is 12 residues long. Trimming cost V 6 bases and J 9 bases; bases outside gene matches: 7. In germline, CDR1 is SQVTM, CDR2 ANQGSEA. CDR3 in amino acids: CSVQTGGLSYTF. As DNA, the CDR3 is TGCAGCGTGCAGACAGGGGGCCTAAGCTACACCTTC.

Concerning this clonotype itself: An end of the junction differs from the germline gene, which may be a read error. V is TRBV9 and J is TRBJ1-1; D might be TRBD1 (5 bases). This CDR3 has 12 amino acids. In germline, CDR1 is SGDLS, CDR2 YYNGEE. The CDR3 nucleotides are TGTACCAGGGTTGTAAAGAACACTGAAGCTTTCTTT. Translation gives CTRVVKNTEAFF.

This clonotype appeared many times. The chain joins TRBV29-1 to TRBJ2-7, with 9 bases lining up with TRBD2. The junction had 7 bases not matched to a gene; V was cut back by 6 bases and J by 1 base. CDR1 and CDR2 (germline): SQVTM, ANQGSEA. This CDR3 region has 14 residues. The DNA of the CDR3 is TGCAGCGTGGCGGGACTAGCCGATTCCTACGAGCAGTACTTC. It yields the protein CSVAGLADSYEQYF.

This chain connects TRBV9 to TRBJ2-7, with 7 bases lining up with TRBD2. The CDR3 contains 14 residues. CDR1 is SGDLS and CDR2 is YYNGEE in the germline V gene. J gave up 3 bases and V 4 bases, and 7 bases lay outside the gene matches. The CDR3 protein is CASSIGGSGYEQYF. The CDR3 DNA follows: TGTGCCAGCAGCATAGGCGGGAGCGGCTACGAGCAGTACTTC.

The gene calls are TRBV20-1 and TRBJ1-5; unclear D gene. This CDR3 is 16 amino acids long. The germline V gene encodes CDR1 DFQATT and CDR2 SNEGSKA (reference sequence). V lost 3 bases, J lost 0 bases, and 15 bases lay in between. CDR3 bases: TGCAGTGCTAGTGACATAAGACCAGATAGCAATCAGCCCCAGCATTTT. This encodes CSASDIRPDSNQPQHF.

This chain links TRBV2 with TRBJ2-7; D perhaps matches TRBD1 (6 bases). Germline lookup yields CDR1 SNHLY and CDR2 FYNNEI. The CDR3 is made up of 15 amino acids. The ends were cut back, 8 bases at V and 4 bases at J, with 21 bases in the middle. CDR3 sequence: CASYNRESSGYEQYF. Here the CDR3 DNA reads TGTGCCAGCTATAACAGGGAATCTTCGGGTTACGAGCAGTACTTC. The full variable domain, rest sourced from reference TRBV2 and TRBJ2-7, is EPEVTQTPSHQVTQMGQEVILRCVPISNHLYFYWYRQILGQKVEFLVSFYNNEISEKSEIFDDQFSVERPDGSNFTLKIRSTKLEDSAMYFCASYNRESSGYEQYFGPGTRLTVT.

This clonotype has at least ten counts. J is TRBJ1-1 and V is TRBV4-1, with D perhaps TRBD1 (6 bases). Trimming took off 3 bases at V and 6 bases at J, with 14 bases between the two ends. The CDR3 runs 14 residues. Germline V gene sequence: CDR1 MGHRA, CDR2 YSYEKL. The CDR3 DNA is TGCGCCAGCAGCCACGGGCAGGGGAGGGCTGAAGCTTTCTTT. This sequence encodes CASSHGQGRAEAFF.

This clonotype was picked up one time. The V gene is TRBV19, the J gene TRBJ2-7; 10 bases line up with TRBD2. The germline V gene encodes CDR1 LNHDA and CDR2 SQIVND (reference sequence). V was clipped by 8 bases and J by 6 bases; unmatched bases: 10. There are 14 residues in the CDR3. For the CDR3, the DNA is TGTGCCAGTGCGTCCGGGACTAGCGTTACCGAGCAGTACTTC. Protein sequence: CASASGTSVTEQYF.

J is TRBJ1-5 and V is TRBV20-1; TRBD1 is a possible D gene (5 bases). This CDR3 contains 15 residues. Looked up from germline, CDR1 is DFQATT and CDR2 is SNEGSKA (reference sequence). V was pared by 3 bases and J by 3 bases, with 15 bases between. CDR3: CSAREPKQDNQPQHF. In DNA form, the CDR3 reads TGCAGTGCTAGGGAACCAAAACAGGACAATCAGCCCCAGCATTTT.

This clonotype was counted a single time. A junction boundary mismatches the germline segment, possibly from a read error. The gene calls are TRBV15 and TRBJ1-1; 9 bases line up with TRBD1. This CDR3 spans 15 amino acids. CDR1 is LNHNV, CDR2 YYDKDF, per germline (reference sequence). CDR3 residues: CGTSRGTGMNTEAFF. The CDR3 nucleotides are TGTGGCACCAGCAGAGGGACAGGGATGAACACTGAAGCCTTCTTT.

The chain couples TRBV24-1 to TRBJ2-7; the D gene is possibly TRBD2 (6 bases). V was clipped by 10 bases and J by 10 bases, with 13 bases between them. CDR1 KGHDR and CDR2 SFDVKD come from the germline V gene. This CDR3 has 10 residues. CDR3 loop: CATEGGDQYF. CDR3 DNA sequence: TGTGCCACAGAGGGCGGGGATCAGTACTTC.

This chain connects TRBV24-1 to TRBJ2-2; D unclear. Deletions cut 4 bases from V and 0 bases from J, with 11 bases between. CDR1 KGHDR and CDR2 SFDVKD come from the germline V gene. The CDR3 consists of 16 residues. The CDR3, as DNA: TGTGCCACCAGTGACCTAAGCAGGCCGAACACCGGGGAGCTGTTTTTT. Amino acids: CATSDLSRPNTGELFF.

CDR3 DNA: TGTGCCAGCAGCCTGGGACAGGGCTCGCACACTGAAGCTTTCTTT. It yields the protein CASSLGQGSHTEAFF. The chain combines TRBV13 with TRBJ1-1; 9 nucleotides line up with TRBD1. The junction had 7 bases not matched to a gene; V was cut back by 5 bases and J by 3 bases. The germline V gene encodes CDR1 PRHDT and CDR2 FYEKMQ (reference sequence). The CDR3 spans 15 residues.

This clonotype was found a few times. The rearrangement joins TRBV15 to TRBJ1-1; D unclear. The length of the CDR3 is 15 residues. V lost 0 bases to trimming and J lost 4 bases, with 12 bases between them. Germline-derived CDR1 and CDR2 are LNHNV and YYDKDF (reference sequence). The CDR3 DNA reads TGTGCCACCAGCAGAGACCGGGCCCGGGGCACTGAAGCTTTCTTT. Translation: CATSRDRARGTEAFF.

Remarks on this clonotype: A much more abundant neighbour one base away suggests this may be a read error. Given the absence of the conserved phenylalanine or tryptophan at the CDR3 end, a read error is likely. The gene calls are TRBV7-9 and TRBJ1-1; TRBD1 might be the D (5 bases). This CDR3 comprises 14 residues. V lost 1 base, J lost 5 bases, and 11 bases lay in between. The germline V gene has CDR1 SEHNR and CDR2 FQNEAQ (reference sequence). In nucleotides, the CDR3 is TGTGCCAGCAGCTTAGAAGGGGCAGGGACTGAAGCTTTCCTT. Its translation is CASSLEGAGTEAFL.

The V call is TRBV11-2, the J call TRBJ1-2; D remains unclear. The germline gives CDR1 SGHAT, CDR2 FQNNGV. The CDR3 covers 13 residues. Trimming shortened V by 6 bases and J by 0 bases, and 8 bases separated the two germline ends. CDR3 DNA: TGTGCCAGCAGGACTCTTGCTAACTATGGCTACACCTTC. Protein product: CASRTLANYGYTF.

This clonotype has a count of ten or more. The CDR3 spells CSVLSGGNYGYTF. CDR3 bases: TGCAGCGTTCTCAGCGGAGGGAACTATGGCTACACCTTC. The chain employs TRBV29-1 and TRBJ1-2; D is uncertain. Trimming left V 5 bases short and J 2 bases short, with 12 bases between. The CDR3 is 13 amino acids. Germline CDR1 SQVTM, CDR2 ANQGSEA.